The source of this TCR beta chain is a study of blood T cells in healthy people across ages. Study results and limitations: Reliance upon unsorted PBMCs precluded definitive naive versus antigen-experienced comparison. There was no known CMV status for donors, so expanded clonotype changes were possibly confounded.

Primed by a sample-barcoded 5' primer and a J-beta primer mix, a second PCR proceeded for roughly 6 to 12 cycles. Every cDNA molecule bore a tag from a template-switch adaptor containing 12 random nucleotides. Every sample gave at least 3 million paired-end reads containing CDR3. MiXCR, run by TCRdb on the 5' RACE reads, gives a single entry per CDR3 protein. The sample holds 650,000 to 1,000,000 distinct CDR3 sequences, 36% seen once. The CDR3 is 12 amino acids. Per germline, CDR1 SNHLY and CDR2 FYNNEI. V was trimmed by 6 bases and J by 9 bases, leaving 12 bases between them. Note on this clonotype: Its target is not known.

J is TRBJ2-1 and V is TRBV2; tentatively, D is TRBD1 or TRBD2 (6 bases each). The receptor was isolated from a man younger than 35 in good health. Sequenced sample: blood. The CDR3 nucleotides read TGTGCCAGCAGAGTGGGGGGCAGTGAGCAGTTCTTC. This codes for CASRVGGSEQFF.